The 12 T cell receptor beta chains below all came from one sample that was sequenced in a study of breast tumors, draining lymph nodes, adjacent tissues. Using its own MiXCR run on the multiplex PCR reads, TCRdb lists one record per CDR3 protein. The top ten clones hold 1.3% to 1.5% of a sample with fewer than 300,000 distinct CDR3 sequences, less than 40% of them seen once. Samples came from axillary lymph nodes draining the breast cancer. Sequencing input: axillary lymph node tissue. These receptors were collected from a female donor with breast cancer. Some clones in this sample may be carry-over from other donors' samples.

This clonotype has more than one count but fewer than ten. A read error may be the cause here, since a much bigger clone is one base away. The CDR3 protein is CSARGTGQPTYGYTF. The CDR3, as DNA: TGCAGTGCTAGAGGGACGGGACAGCCTACCTATGGCTACACCTTC. The chain couples TRBV20-1 to TRBJ1-2; TRBD1 matches 7 bases. The CDR3 spans 15 residues. Per germline, CDR1 DFQATT and CDR2 SNEGSKA (reference sequence). Losses at the gene ends were 1 base for V and 4 bases for J; bases not matched to a gene: 9.

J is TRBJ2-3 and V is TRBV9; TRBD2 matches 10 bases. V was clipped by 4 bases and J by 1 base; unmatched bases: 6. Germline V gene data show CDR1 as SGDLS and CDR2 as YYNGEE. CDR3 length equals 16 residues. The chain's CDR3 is CASSPQGTSGTDTQYF. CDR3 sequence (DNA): TGTGCCAGCAGCCCCCAAGGGACTAGCGGCACAGATACGCAGTATTTT.

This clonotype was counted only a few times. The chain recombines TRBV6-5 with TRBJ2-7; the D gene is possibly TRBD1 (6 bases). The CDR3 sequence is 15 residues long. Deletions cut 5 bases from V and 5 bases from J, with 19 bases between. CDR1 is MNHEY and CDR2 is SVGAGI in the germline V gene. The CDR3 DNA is TGTGCCAGCAGTCCCGTAGGGGGTTACCGCAACGAGCAGTACTTC. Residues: CASSPVGGYRNEQYF.

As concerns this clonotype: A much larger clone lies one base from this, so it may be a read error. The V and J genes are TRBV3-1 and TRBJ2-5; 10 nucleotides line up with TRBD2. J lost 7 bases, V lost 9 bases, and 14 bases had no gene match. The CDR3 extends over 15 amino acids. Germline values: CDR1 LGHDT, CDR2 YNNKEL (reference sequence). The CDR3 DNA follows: TGTGCCAGTTTTCCTAGCGGGAGAGGCCGAGGGACCCAGTACTTC. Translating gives CASFPSGRGRGTQYF.

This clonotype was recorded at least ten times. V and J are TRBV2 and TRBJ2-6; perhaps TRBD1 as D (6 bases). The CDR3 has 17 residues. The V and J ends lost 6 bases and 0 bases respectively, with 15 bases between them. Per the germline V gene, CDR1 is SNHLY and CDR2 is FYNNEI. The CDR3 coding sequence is TGTGCCAGCAGAGAGGACAGTTCCGGCTCTGGGGCCAACGTCCTGACTTTC. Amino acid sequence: CASREDSSGSGANVLTF.

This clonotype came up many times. As DNA, the CDR3 is TGTGCCAGCAGTCCAGCCCAGATTTCCTACGAGCAGTACTTC. Translated: CASSPAQISYEQYF. This chain links TRBV28 with TRBJ2-7; no clear D. V lost 5 bases, J lost 1 base, and 12 bases lay in between. Germline-derived CDR1 and CDR2 are MDHEN and SYDVKM. This CDR3 is built from 14 residues.

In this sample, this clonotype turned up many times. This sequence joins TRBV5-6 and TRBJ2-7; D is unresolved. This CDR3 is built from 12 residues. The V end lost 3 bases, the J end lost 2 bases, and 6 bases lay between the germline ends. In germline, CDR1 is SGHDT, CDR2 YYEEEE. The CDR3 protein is CASSSGPYEQYF. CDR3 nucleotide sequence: TGTGCCAGCAGCTCAGGACCCTACGAGCAGTACTTC.

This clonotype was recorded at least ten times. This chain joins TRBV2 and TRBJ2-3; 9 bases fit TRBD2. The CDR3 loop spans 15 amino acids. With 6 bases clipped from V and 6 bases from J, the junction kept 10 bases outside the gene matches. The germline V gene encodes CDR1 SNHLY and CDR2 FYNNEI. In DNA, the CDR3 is TGTGCCAGCAGACCCAGCGGGAGGACCGTTGATACGCAGTATTTT. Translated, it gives CASRPSGRTVDTQYF.

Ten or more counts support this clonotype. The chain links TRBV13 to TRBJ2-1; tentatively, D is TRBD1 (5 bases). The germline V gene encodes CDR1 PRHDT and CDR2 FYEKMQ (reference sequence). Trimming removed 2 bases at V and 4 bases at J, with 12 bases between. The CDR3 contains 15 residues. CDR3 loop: CASSLSQGVYNEQFF. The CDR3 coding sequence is TGTGCCAGCAGCTTATCCCAGGGCGTTTACAATGAGCAGTTCTTC. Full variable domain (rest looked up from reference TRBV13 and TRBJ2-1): AAGVIQSPRHLIKEKRETATLKCYPIPRHDTVYWYQQGPGQDPQFLISFYEKMQSDKGSIPDRFSAQQFSDYHSELNMSSLELGDSALYFCASSLSQGVYNEQFFGPGTRLTVL.

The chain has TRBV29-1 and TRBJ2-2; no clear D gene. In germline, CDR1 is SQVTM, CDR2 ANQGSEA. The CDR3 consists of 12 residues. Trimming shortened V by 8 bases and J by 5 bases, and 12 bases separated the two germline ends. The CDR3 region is CSSLIGTGELFF. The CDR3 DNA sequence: TGCAGCAGTTTAATCGGAACCGGGGAGCTGTTTTTT.

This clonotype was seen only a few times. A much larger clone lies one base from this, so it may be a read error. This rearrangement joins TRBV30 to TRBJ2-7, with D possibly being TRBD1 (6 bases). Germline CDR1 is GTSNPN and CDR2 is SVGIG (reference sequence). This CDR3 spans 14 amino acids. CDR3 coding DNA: TGTGCCTGGCCTGAAAGGGGGTCCTCCTACGAGCGGTACTTC. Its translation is CAWPERGSSYERYF.

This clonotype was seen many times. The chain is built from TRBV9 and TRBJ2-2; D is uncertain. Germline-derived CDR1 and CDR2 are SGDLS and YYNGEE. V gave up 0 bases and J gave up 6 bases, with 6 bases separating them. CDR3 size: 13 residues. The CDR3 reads CASSVGIPGELFF. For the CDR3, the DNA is TGTGCCAGCAGCGTAGGGATCCCCGGGGAGCTGTTTTTT.